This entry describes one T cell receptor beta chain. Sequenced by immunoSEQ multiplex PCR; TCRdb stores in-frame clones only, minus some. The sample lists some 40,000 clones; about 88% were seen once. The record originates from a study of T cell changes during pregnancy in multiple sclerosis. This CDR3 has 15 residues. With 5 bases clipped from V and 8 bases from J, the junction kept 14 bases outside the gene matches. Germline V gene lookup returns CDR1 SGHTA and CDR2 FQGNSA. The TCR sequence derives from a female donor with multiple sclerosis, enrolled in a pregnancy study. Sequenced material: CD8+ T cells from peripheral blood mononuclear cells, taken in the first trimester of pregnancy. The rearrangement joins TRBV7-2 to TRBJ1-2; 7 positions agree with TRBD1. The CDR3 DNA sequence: TGTGCCAGCAGCGCTACCCGACAGGGATCGGAAGGCTACACCTTC. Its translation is CASSATRQGSEGYTF.